These 31 T cell receptor beta chains were sequenced from one sample in a study of read filtering for tumor transcriptome and immune sequencing. This library used approximately 390 ng RNA and molecular barcoded adaptors spanning alpha/delta and beta/gamma chains. From the reads, TCRdb called clonotypes with MiXCR, one entry per CDR3 protein. The sample records over 40,000 distinct CDR3 sequences, 10% to 15% being singletons. The sequencing input was a population of CD138-negative cells sorted from bone marrow. These receptors originate from a donor aged 40 or over with multiple myeloma.

This clonotype was picked up many times. The CDR3 coding sequence is TGCGCCAGCAGCTTGTGGACAGATACGCAGTATTTT. It is translated as CASSLWTDTQYF. The chain is built from TRBV5-1 and TRBJ2-3; D is undetermined. The germline V gene has CDR1 SGHRS and CDR2 YFSETQ. CDR3 length: 12 residues. The V end was cut by 1 base, the J end by 3 bases, with 3 bases between.

The table lists this clonotype with many counts. The J gene is TRBJ2-2, the V gene TRBV6-1, with D uncertain. The V gene's germline CDR1 is MNHNS and CDR2 SASEGT. Between the trimmed V and J ends, which lost 7 bases and 2 bases, there was a span of 20 bases. There are 17 residues in the CDR3. The CDR3 DNA reads as TGTGCCAGCAAGAAGAGAGCCGGAGAGGTCAACACCGGGGAGCTGTTTTTT. It encodes CASKKRAGEVNTGELFF.

Of note for this clonotype: A single base separates this from a much larger clone, so it may be a read error. The chain recombines TRBV29-1 with TRBJ1-1; D perhaps matches TRBD1 (6 bases). The CDR3 contains 12 residues. Per germline, CDR1 SQVTM and CDR2 ANQGSEA. V was clipped by 7 bases and J by 5 bases, with 14 bases between them. The CDR3 DNA reads as TGCAGCGGGGGCAGGGGCGGTACTGAAGCTTTCTTT. This codes for CSGGRGGTEAFF.

V usage is TRBV27 and J usage is TRBJ2-7; no clear D. The germline V and J ends were trimmed by 3 bases and 1 base, with 13 bases remaining between them. Looked up from germline, CDR1 is MNHEY and CDR2 is SMNVEV (reference sequence). The CDR3 length is 15 residues. The CDR3 loop reads CASSLSIGCSYEQYF. The CDR3 region has the DNA TGTGCCAGCAGTTTGAGCATTGGCTGTTCCTACGAGCAGTACTTC.

There are a few counts of this clonotype. A much larger clone differs from this one at a single base, so this may be a read error. The J gene is TRBJ2-3, the V gene TRBV20-1; TRBD2 might be the D (6 bases). This CDR3 is 14 amino acids long. V shed 0 bases and J shed 4 bases, with 11 bases lying between them. CDR1 and CDR2 (germline): DFQATT, SNEGSKA (reference sequence). CDR3: CSARDGPGADTQYF. CDR3 bases: TGCAGTGCTAGAGATGGTCCGGGGGCAGATACGCAGTATTTT.

A few counts support this clonotype. One end of the junction fails to match germline, which may point to a read error. This rearrangement joins TRBV5-5 to TRBJ2-3; possibly TRBD2 for D (6 bases). This CDR3 is built from 15 residues. From germline, CDR1 is SGHKS and CDR2 YYEKEE (reference sequence). The CDR3 DNA is TGTGCCAACAGCTTGGGAGGCACTAGCACAGATACGCAGTATTTT. Protein sequence: CANSLGGTSTDTQYF.

This clonotype has a count of ten or more. The chain links TRBV5-1 to TRBJ2-2; TRBD1 matches 7 bases. The CDR3 has 15 residues. Losses at the gene ends were 3 bases for V and 1 base for J; bases not matched to a gene: 3. The V gene's germline CDR1 is SGHRS and CDR2 YFSETQ. The CDR3 bases are TGCGCCAGCAGCTACCGACAGGGGAACACCGGGGAGCTGTTTTTT. The encoded protein is CASSYRQGNTGELFF.

In this sample, this clonotype turned up many times. The chain links TRBV20-1 to TRBJ2-5; 8 bases line up with TRBD2. CDR1 and CDR2 from the germline V gene are DFQATT and SNEGSKA (reference sequence). V was clipped by 1 base and J by 4 bases; unmatched bases: 14. The CDR3 extends over 17 amino acids. The chain's CDR3 is CSARAPPGGWRAETQYF. DNA of the CDR3: TGCAGTGCTAGAGCCCCGCCGGGGGGGTGGAGGGCAGAGACCCAGTACTTC.

Many counts were recorded for this clonotype. This chain uses TRBV5-5 with TRBJ1-1; the D is unclear. CDR3 length equals 11 residues. In germline, CDR1 is SGHKS, CDR2 YYEKEE (reference sequence). The V end was cut by 2 bases, the J end by 5 bases, with 4 bases between. CDR3 protein: CASSFGTEAFF. The CDR3 coding sequence is TGTGCCAGCAGCTTCGGGACTGAAGCTTTCTTT.

This clonotype was observed at least ten times. The chain couples TRBV6-1 to TRBJ2-7; no reliable D call. Trimming removed 8 bases from V and 0 bases from J, with 14 bases in between. The CDR3 totals 14 residues. Looked up from germline, CDR1 is MNHNS and CDR2 is SASEGT. CDR3 DNA sequence: TGTGCCAGCTTACCCCTAATAAGCTCCTACGAGCAGTACTTC. Amino acids: CASLPLISSYEQYF.

This clonotype was counted a few times. This rearrangement joins TRBV29-1 to TRBJ2-3, with unresolved D. Trimming took off 4 bases at V and 1 base at J, with 6 bases between the two ends. This CDR3 spans 12 amino acids. The germline gives CDR1 SQVTM, CDR2 ANQGSEA. The CDR3 reads CSVVQGTDTQYF. Here the CDR3 DNA reads TGCAGCGTTGTCCAGGGCACAGATACGCAGTATTTT.

This clonotype was counted many times. The rearrangement links TRBV20-1 to TRBJ1-1; perhaps TRBD1 as D (5 bases). CDR3 length equals 15 residues. V was cut by 0 bases and J by 0 bases, with 11 bases left in between. CDR1 is DFQATT, CDR2 SNEGSKA, per germline (reference sequence). The CDR3 spells CSAREGQRMNTEAFF. CDR3 DNA sequence: TGCAGTGCTAGAGAGGGGCAGCGGATGAACACTGAAGCTTTCTTT.

This clonotype came up many times. The chain links TRBV6-6 to TRBJ2-3; no clear D. This CDR3 spans 13 amino acids. V was pared by 7 bases and J by 2 bases, with 10 bases between. The germline V gene encodes CDR1 MNHNY and CDR2 SVGAGI (reference sequence). This CDR3 is CASIRRTTDTQYF. CDR3 DNA: TGTGCCAGCATTCGGAGAACCACAGATACGCAGTATTTT.

The table lists this clonotype with many counts. The rearrangement joins TRBV5-1 to TRBJ2-2; 7 bases map to TRBD2. Unmatched junction bases numbered 5, after V lost 2 bases and J lost 4 bases. Germline CDR1 is SGHRS and CDR2 is YFSETQ. This CDR3 region has 15 residues. The DNA for the CDR3 is TGCGCCAGCAGCTTAGGGAGGACTAGCACCGGGGAGCTGTTTTTT. Translating it yields CASSLGRTSTGELFF.

There are many counts of this clonotype. The chain employs TRBV12-3 or TRBV12-4 and TRBJ1-1; D is unresolved. The CDR3 spans 14 residues. The ends were cut back, 6 bases at V and 3 bases at J, with 14 bases in the middle. This CDR3 reads CASSSDNWDTEAFF. The CDR3 nucleotides are TGTGCCAGCAGCTCAGATAATTGGGACACTGAAGCTTTCTTT.

This clonotype showed up many times. Germline is not matched at one junction end, which may reflect a read error. This sequence joins TRBV12-3 or TRBV12-4 and TRBJ2-7; TRBD1 aligns across 7 bases. The CDR3 spans 13 residues. CDR3 region: CASSLMAQTGLNF. The CDR3, as DNA: TGTGCCAGCAGTTTAATGGCCCAGACAGGGTTGAACTTC.

Of note for this clonotype: The CDR3 does not close with the conserved phenylalanine or tryptophan, likely indicating a read error. This chain connects TRBV5-4 to TRBJ2-7; TRBD2 matches at 12 bases. The CDR3 is 14 residues long. Germline trimming cut 3 bases from V and 6 bases from J; bases unmatched to any gene: 4. Germline CDR1 SGHNT, CDR2 YYREEE (reference sequence). As DNA, the CDR3 is TGTGCCAGCAGCTCCGGACTAGCGGGATTCGAGCAGTACTCC. Translation: CASSSGLAGFEQYS.

The chain couples TRBV28 to TRBJ2-4, with D uncertain. Germline CDR1 is MDHEN and CDR2 is SYDVKM. V lost 7 bases and J 4 bases, leaving 14 bases between the germline ends. CDR3 length: 14 residues. CDR3 DNA sequence: TGTGCCAGCACCACCGAGGACGGGAAAAACATTCAGTACTTC. It translates to CASTTEDGKNIQYF. The whole variable domain, filled in from reference TRBV28 and TRBJ2-4, reads DVKVTQSSRYLVKRTGEKVFLECVQDMDHENMFWYRQDPGLGLRLIYFSYDVKMKEKGDIPEGYSVSREKKERFSLILESASTNQTSMYLCASTTEDGKNIQYFGAGTRLSVL.

This clonotype was seen ten or more times. This rearrangement joins TRBV5-6 to TRBJ1-5; D might be TRBD1 (6 bases). CDR3 length: 14 amino acids. Germline V lookup: CDR1 SGHDT, CDR2 YYEEEE. Trimming left V 5 bases short and J 9 bases short, with 18 bases between. Here the CDR3 reads CASRKQGLVGPQHF. The CDR3 DNA follows: TGTGCCAGCAGAAAACAGGGATTAGTTGGGCCCCAGCATTTT. The full variable domain, in which reference TRBV5-6 and TRBJ1-5 provide the parts outside the CDR3, is DAGVTQSPTHLIKTRGQQVTLRCSPKSGHDTVSWYQQALGQGPQFIFQYYEEEERQRGNFPDRFSGHQFPNYSSELNVNALLLGDSALYLCASRKQGLVGPQHFGDGTRLSIL.

This clonotype was observed at least ten times. The rearrangement uses TRBV5-1 and TRBJ2-3, with 7 bases aligning to TRBD2. The germline CDR1 and CDR2 sequences are SGHRS and YFSETQ. Trimming cost V 7 bases and J 1 base; bases outside gene matches: 3. The CDR3 has 13 residues. Here the CDR3 DNA reads TGCGCCAGCGGGGCGGGAGGCACAGATACGCAGTATTTT. It yields the protein CASGAGGTDTQYF. Using reference TRBV5-1 and TRBJ2-3 for the parts outside the CDR3, the full variable domain is KAGVTQTPRYLIKTRGQQVTLSCSPISGHRSVSWYQQTPGQGLQFLFEYFSETQRNKGNFPGRFSGRQFSNSRSEMNVSTLELGDSALYLCASGAGGTDTQYFGPGTRLTVL.

In the case of this clonotype: A far larger clone lies a single base away; this is likely a read error. The V gene is TRBV4-2, the J gene TRBJ2-7; TRBD2 is a possible D gene (6 bases). Germline CDR1 reads LGHNA; CDR2 reads YNFKEQ. The CDR3 covers 18 residues. The CDR3 region has the DNA TGCGCCAGCAGCCAAGTTCCCCCGACTAGTGGTTTTCGTAACGAGCAGTACTTC. Protein product: CASSQVPPTSGFRNEQYF.

Worth noting for this clonotype: With only one base between it and a far larger clone, this is likely a read error. The chain carries TRBV28 and TRBJ2-1; TRBD1 matches 10 bases. CDR1 MDHEN and CDR2 SYDVKM come from the germline V gene. The CDR3 is 14 amino acids. Trimming removed 6 bases from V and 10 bases from J; junction bases left unmatched: 9. This chain's CDR3 is CASSRTGGYYEQFF. CDR3 sequence (DNA): TGTGCCAGCAGCAGGACAGGGGGTTACTACGAGCAGTTCTTC.

This clonotype was seen repeatedly, ten times or more. This chain uses TRBV7-9 with TRBJ2-2; possibly TRBD1 for D (6 bases). Trimming stripped 4 bases from V and 2 bases from J, with 17 bases between. This CDR3 has 17 residues. Germline CDR1 reads SEHNR; CDR2 reads FQNEAQ (reference sequence). The CDR3 nucleotides are TGTGCCAGCAGCTCATACAGACCGGGACACAACACCGGGGAGCTGTTTTTT. Translating gives CASSSYRPGHNTGELFF.

This clonotype has a count of ten or more. The V and J genes are TRBV4-1 and TRBJ2-1, with 9 bases that match TRBD1. This CDR3 contains 17 residues. CDR1 MGHRA and CDR2 YSYEKL come from the germline V gene. V dropped 5 bases and J dropped 1; count of bases not matched to a gene: 9. CDR3 nucleotides: TGCGCCAGCAGCAAAGGGACAGGGTACCCGTCCTACAATGAGCAGTTCTTC. The encoded protein is CASSKGTGYPSYNEQFF.

Ten or more counts support this clonotype. The chain is built from TRBV6-5 and TRBJ1-1; D is possibly TRBD1 (5 bases). The CDR3 is 14 amino acids. V was trimmed by 5 bases and J by 5 bases, leaving 15 bases between them. Germline loops: CDR1 MNHEY, CDR2 SVGAGI. DNA for the CDR3: TGTGCCAGCAGTGAGTTCGGGACTCGAACTGAAGCTTTCTTT. This sequence encodes CASSEFGTRTEAFF.

This clonotype was counted at least ten times. The rearrangement links TRBV9 to TRBJ2-3, with 7 bases that match TRBD1. The V gene end was trimmed by 3 bases and the J gene end by 2 bases; junction bases not matched to a gene: 15. CDR1 is SGDLS, CDR2 YYNGEE, per germline. There are 18 residues in the CDR3. CDR3 protein: CASSGGPKGGYTTDTQYF. The CDR3 coding sequence is TGTGCCAGCAGCGGGGGCCCCAAAGGGGGCTATACCACAGATACGCAGTATTTT.

This clonotype was recorded at least ten times. The chain recombines TRBV2 with TRBJ2-1; 12 nucleotides agree with TRBD2. V lost 6 bases, J lost 7 bases, and 4 bases stayed unmatched. The CDR3 totals 14 residues. In germline, CDR1 is SNHLY, CDR2 FYNNEI. The CDR3 coding sequence is TGTGCCAGCAGGGCTAGCGGGAGGGTTAATGAGCAGTTCTTC. Protein sequence: CASRASGRVNEQFF. Looking up the rest from reference TRBV2 and TRBJ2-1 gives the full variable domain: EPEVTQTPSHQVTQMGQEVILRCVPISNHLYFYWYRQILGQKVEFLVSFYNNEISEKSEIFDDQFSVERPDGSNFTLKIRSTKLEDSAMYFCASRASGRVNEQFFGPGTRLTVL.

This clonotype came up a few times. A read error may be the cause here, since a much bigger clone is one base away. CDR3 sequence reads: CSIQDRGTGELFF. CDR3 sequence (DNA): TGCAGCATTCAAGACAGGGGGACCGGGGAGCTGTTTTTT. The V and J genes are TRBV29-1 and TRBJ2-2, with 9 bases matching TRBD1. CDR1 is SQVTM and CDR2 is ANQGSEA in the germline V gene. J was trimmed by 5 bases and V by 8 bases; bases with no gene match: 6. CDR3 size: 13 residues.

Note on this clonotype: This clone may be a read error of a much larger clone one base away. The chain has TRBV27 and TRBJ2-2, with 9 bases aligning to TRBD1. The CDR3 runs to 17 residues. Per germline, CDR1 MNHEY and CDR2 SMNVEV (reference sequence). The CDR3 region is CASSYLRMGQGTEELFF. DNA for the CDR3: TGTGCCAGCAGTTATTTGAGGATGGGACAGGGTACCGAGGAGCTGTTTTTT.

This clonotype was found many times. The chain's CDR3 is CASNLRQGTYNEQFF. In DNA, the CDR3 is TGTGCCAGCAACCTTCGACAGGGTACCTACAATGAGCAGTTCTTC. J is TRBJ2-1 and V is TRBV2; 7 bases line up with TRBD1. The CDR3 totals 15 residues. Germline V gene lookup returns CDR1 SNHLY and CDR2 FYNNEI. V lost 7 bases to trimming and J lost 2 bases; unmatched junction nucleotides: 8. Full variable domain (rest looked up from reference TRBV2 and TRBJ2-1): EPEVTQTPSHQVTQMGQEVILRCVPISNHLYFYWYRQILGQKVEFLVSFYNNEISEKSEIFDDQFSVERPDGSNFTLKIRSTKLEDSAMYFCASNLRQGTYNEQFFGPGTRLTVL.

Many counts were recorded for this clonotype. The chain employs TRBV19 and TRBJ2-1, with no clear D. The V gene lost 3 bases and the J gene lost 2 bases, with 14 bases spanning the gap. CDR3 length equals 16 residues. From germline, CDR1 is LNHDA and CDR2 SQIVND (reference sequence). This CDR3 reads CASSIADDPPYNEQFF. Written as DNA, the CDR3 is TGTGCCAGTAGTATCGCGGATGATCCCCCCTACAATGAGCAGTTCTTC.